A selection of T cell receptor beta chains follows, all from one sample in a study of shared clonotypes between healthy human individuals. This table comes from immunoSEQ multiplex PCR, and its TCRdb copy is limited to in-frame clones, with some not included. This table holds 2 million to 3 million clones, more than 85% found once. The sequencing input was naive CD4+ T cells from PBMCs. These receptors all stem from a man aged 18 to 30 in good health. Some clones in this sample may be carry-over from other donors' samples. CDR3s include the opening cysteine and the closing phenylalanine or tryptophan. D genes are given only for firm matches. The listing skips clone size in some rows; elsewhere it reads once, few, many or a size class.

d_call j_call v_call cdr3_length clone_size cdr3_aa cdr3_nt
- TRBJ1-4 TRBV5-1 13 - CASSLQGSEKLFF TGCGCCAGCAGCTTGCAGGGGAGTGAAAAACTGTTTTTT
- TRBJ1-1 TRBV4-1 13 - CASSSGPSTEAFF TGCGCCAGCAGCTCGGGACCGTCCACTGAAGCTTTCTTT
- TRBJ2-6 TRBV9 15 - CASSVDRAGANVLTF TGTGCCAGCAGCGTAGACAGGGCTGGGGCCAACGTCCTGACTTTC
TRBD2 TRBJ2-1 TRBV9 20 - CASSDPTRTSGRLVINEQFF TGTGCCAGCAGCGACCCAACCCGGACTAGCGGGAGGCTTGTTATAAATGAGCAGTTCTTC
TRBD2 TRBJ2-1 TRBV30 16 once CALVPLGGSSYNEQFF TGTGCCCTGGTTCCACTAGGCGGGAGTTCCTACAATGAGCAGTTCTTC
- TRBJ1-4 TRBV6-5 15 - CASSPVGLGGEKLFF TGTGCCAGCAGCCCGGTGGGGTTAGGTGGTGAAAAACTGTTTTTT
- TRBJ1-2 TRBV29-1 13 - CSVETGLGYGYTF TGCAGCGTTGAAACAGGGCTCGGGTATGGCTACACCTTC
- TRBJ2-3 TRBV2 13 - CASSGSLGDTQYF TGTGCCAGCAGTGGTTCATTGGGGGATACGCAGTATTTT
- TRBJ1-1 TRBV27 14 - CASSLSPSRTEAFF TGTGCCAGCAGTTTATCCCCCTCTCGCACTGAAGCTTTCTTT
TRBD1 TRBJ2-7 TRBV7-2 14 - CASSSLGQGYEQYF TGTGCCAGCAGCTCACTTGGACAGGGCTACGAGCAGTACTTC
- TRBJ2-7 TRBV10-2 12 - CASSVLHYEQYF TGCGCCAGCAGTGTACTTCACTACGAGCAGTACTTC
TRBD1 TRBJ2-3 TRBV7-3 14 - CASSGTGLIGTQYF TGTGCCAGCAGTGGGACAGGATTAATTGGTACGCAGTATTTT
TRBD1 TRBJ2-1 TRBV6-5 14 - CASNPGQTYNEQFF TGTGCCAGCAACCCGGGACAGACCTACAATGAGCAGTTCTTC
- TRBJ1-1 TRBV5-4 14 - CASSLEVSGTEAFF TGTGCCAGCAGCTTGGAAGTTTCCGGCACTGAAGCTTTCTTT
TRBD2 TRBJ2-1 TRBV28 15 - CASRAGTSALNEQFF TGTGCCAGCAGAGCCGGGACTAGCGCGCTTAATGAGCAGTTCTTC
TRBD1 TRBJ2-7 TRBV11-2 15 once CASSPLDRLKYEQYF TGTGCCAGCAGCCCCCTGGACAGGCTTAAGTACGAGCAGTACTTC
TRBD1 TRBJ2-7 TRBV5-1 17 - CASSPQGAPAISYEQYF TGCGCCAGCAGCCCTCAGGGGGCCCCAGCCATCTCCTACGAGCAGTACTTC
- TRBJ2-5 TRBV14 16 - CASSRARSGIQETQYF TGTGCCAGCAGCCGAGCGAGATCGGGAATTCAAGAGACCCAGTACTTC
- TRBJ1-5 TRBV2 16 - CASKGGTSFSNQPQHF TGTGCCAGCAAGGGAGGGACCTCCTTTAGCAATCAGCCCCAGCATTTT
- TRBJ2-3 TRBV7-2 12 - CASSLDTDTQYF TGTGCCAGCAGCCTAGACACGGATACGCAGTATTTT
- TRBJ1-1 TRBV6-1 13 - CASSTTPGAEAFF TGTGCCAGCAGTACCACCCCCGGGGCAGAAGCTTTCTTT
- TRBJ1-2 TRBV7-3 14 - CASSRQSTGRGYTF TGTGCCAGCAGCCGCCAATCCACAGGGCGCGGCTACACCTTC
TRBD1 TRBJ2-7 TRBV7-6 16 - CASSFSPTGGFNEQYF TGTGCCAGCAGCTTTTCCCCGACAGGGGGTTTCAACGAGCAGTACTTC
TRBD1 TRBJ2-7 TRBV28 14 - CASRAGGASYEQYF TGTGCCAGCAGGGCAGGGGGCGCTTCCTACGAGCAGTACTTC
- TRBJ2-1 TRBV2 13 - CASSGIQGNEQFF TGTGCCAGCAGTGGGATACAGGGAAATGAGCAGTTCTTC
TRBD2 TRBJ2-3 TRBV5-1 16 - CASSFLAGPSTDTQYF TGCGCCAGCAGCTTCCTAGCGGGGCCTAGCACAGATACGCAGTATTTT
- TRBJ1-3 TRBV6-1 14 - CASGLGSTGNTIYF TGTGCCAGCGGATTGGGGTCTACTGGAAACACCATATATTTT
- TRBJ2-3 TRBV4-1 15 once CASSQATGYPDTQYF TGCGCCAGCAGCCAAGCCACAGGATATCCAGATACGCAGTATTTT
TRBD2 TRBJ2-1 TRBV5-1 16 - CASSLEREPTYNEQFF TGCGCCAGCAGCTTGGAGCGGGAGCCCACCTACAATGAGCAGTTCTTC
- TRBJ2-1 TRBV11-1 16 - CASSPKLRSSYNEQFF TGTGCCAGCAGCCCGAAACTCAGGAGCTCCTACAATGAGCAGTTCTTC
- TRBJ2-1 TRBV15 16 - CATSREKRSSYNEQFF TGTGCCACCAGCAGAGAGAAGCGGAGCTCCTACAATGAGCAGTTCTTC
- TRBJ1-1 TRBV7-8 18 - CASSPRGALPGGNTEAFF TGTGCCAGCAGCCCGCGGGGTGCCCTCCCGGGGGGGAACACTGAAGCTTTCTTT
- TRBJ1-3 TRBV28 14 - CASSPRSTGNTIYF TGTGCCAGCAGTCCCCGTAGTACTGGAAACACCATATATTTT
- TRBJ1-2 TRBV28 12 - CASSLIRGFYTF TGTGCCAGCAGTTTAATTCGGGGATTCTACACCTTC
- TRBJ2-7 TRBV7-2 15 - CASSLVFGSSYEQYF TGTGCCAGCAGCTTAGTTTTCGGGAGCTCCTACGAGCAGTACTTC
TRBD1 TRBJ2-2 TRBV7-9 16 - CANPTGTGRNTGELFF TGTGCCAACCCTACTGGGACAGGGCGGAACACCGGGGAGCTGTTTTTT
TRBD1 TRBJ2-1 TRBV29-1 14 - CSVHTGQGAYEQFF TGCAGCGTTCATACGGGACAGGGGGCATATGAGCAGTTCTTC
- TRBJ2-5 TRBV7-9 16 - CASSRGVLPGEETQYF TGTGCCAGCAGCCGGGGCGTCCTCCCCGGGGAAGAGACCCAGTACTTC
- TRBJ2-7 TRBV21-1 13 - CAGNRDREDEQYF TGTGCCGGAAACCGGGACAGGGAAGACGAGCAGTACTTC
- TRBJ2-2 TRBV7-3 15 - CASSLGTPNTGELFF TGTGCCAGCAGCCTAGGGACTCCAAACACCGGGGAGCTGTTTTTT
- TRBJ2-7 TRBV10-3 13 - CAIQGRGELEQYF TGTGCCATCCAGGGGCGAGGGGAGCTCGAGCAGTACTTC
- TRBJ1-2 TRBV29-1 11 - CSAAAVSGYTF TGCAGCGCCGCAGCCGTCTCCGGCTACACCTTC
- TRBJ1-3 TRBV7-6 15 - CASSAVYGRGNTIYF TGTGCCAGCAGCGCGGTCTACGGACGAGGAAACACCATATATTTT
- TRBJ2-7 TRBV19 15 - CASKVGAGSGDEQYF TGTGCCAGTAAGGTGGGGGCAGGGAGTGGTGACGAGCAGTACTTC
- TRBJ2-3 TRBV5-1 17 - CASSTSQTGGIGDTQYF TGCGCCAGCAGCACTTCACAGACCGGTGGGATAGGGGATACGCAGTATTTT
- TRBJ1-5 TRBV18 17 - CASSPFPDKARNQPQHF TGTGCCAGCTCACCATTCCCGGACAAGGCTCGGAATCAGCCCCAGCATTTT
- TRBJ1-5 TRBV6-1 14 - CASSVPSNNQPQHF TGTGCCAGCAGTGTTCCCAGCAACAATCAGCCCCAGCATTTT
- TRBJ1-3 TRBV7-2 13 - CASSRVSGNTIYF TGTGCCAGCAGCCGGGTTTCTGGAAACACCATATATTTT
TRBD1 TRBJ2-1 TRBV27 14 - CASSPGQGRNEQFF TGTGCCAGCAGTCCGGGACAGGGGAGGAATGAGCAGTTCTTC
- TRBJ1-2 TRBV7-2 14 - CASSSPISYYGYTF TGTGCCAGCAGCTCCCCTATTTCTTACTATGGCTACACCTTC
- TRBJ1-6 TRBV28 12 - CASKRADSPLHF TGTGCCAGCAAAAGGGCCGATTCACCCCTCCACTTT
- TRBJ1-5 TRBV28 16 - CASRDRETLGNQPQHF TGTGCCAGCAGGGACCGGGAAACCCTTGGAAATCAGCCCCAGCATTTT
- TRBJ1-3 TRBV10-3 13 - CQPTGRSGNTIYF TGTCAACCCACGGGGCGCTCTGGAAACACCATATATTTT
TRBD1 TRBJ1-5 TRBV28 14 - CASTGGGNLQPQHF TGTGCCAGCACAGGGGGAGGGAATTTGCAGCCCCAGCATTTT
TRBD1 TRBJ1-5 TRBV6-1 15 once CASSDRTGGGQPQHF TGTGCCAGCAGTGACCGGACAGGGGGCGGGCAGCCCCAGCATTTT